The 17 T cell receptor beta chains below all came from one sample that was sequenced in a study of blood T cells in healthy people across ages. Alongside a J-beta primer mix, a sample-barcoded 5' primer served in a second PCR lasting about 7 to 12 cycles. TCRdb re-called the 5' RACE reads with MiXCR, one entry per CDR3 protein. The sample shows about 670,000 distinct CDR3 sequences, about 51% of them seen only once. Sequenced sample: blood. Source of these receptors: an elderly woman in good health.

This chain connects TRBV20-1 to TRBJ2-2; tentatively, D is TRBD2 (5 bases). The CDR3 totals 17 residues. Trimming took 0 bases from V and 1 from J, leaving 15 bases between them. Germline lookup yields CDR1 DFQATT and CDR2 SNEGSKA (reference sequence). CDR3 amino acids: CSARDPGFRGNTGELFF. CDR3 bases: TGCAGTGCTAGAGATCCGGGGTTTAGAGGGAACACCGGGGAGCTGTTTTTT.

As to this clonotype: Possible read error: a much larger clone is one base away. The rearrangement links TRBV3-1 to TRBJ2-3, with 7 bases fitting TRBD2. CDR3 size: 18 residues. Germline CDR1 is LGHDT and CDR2 is YNNKEL (reference sequence). The CDR3 bases are TGTGCCAGCGGCCACCTCCTTAGGAAGCGGGGCGGCACAGATACGCAGTATTTT. Protein: CASGHLLRKRGGTDTQYF.

The rearrangement joins TRBV15 to TRBJ1-2; maybe TRBD1 (5 bases). The V gene's germline CDR1 is LNHNV and CDR2 YYDKDF (reference sequence). The V end lost 1 base, the J end lost 4 bases, and 13 bases lay between the germline ends. There are 15 residues in the CDR3. The CDR3 sequence is CATSRGRGSTYGYTF. The CDR3, as DNA: TGTGCCACCAGCAGAGGGAGGGGTTCTACCTATGGCTACACCTTC.

This clonotype was seen at least ten times. This chain links TRBV5-1 with TRBJ2-3; unclear D gene. The CDR3 has 14 residues. In germline, CDR1 is SGHRS, CDR2 YFSETQ. V dropped 0 bases and J dropped 2 bases, with 7 bases sitting between them. The CDR3 DNA is TGCGCCAGCAGCTTGGTTACTTACACAGATACGCAGTATTTT. This translates into CASSLVTYTDTQYF.

In its sample, this clonotype was seen once. A single base separates this from a much larger clone, so it may be a read error. J is TRBJ2-5 and V is TRBV3-1, with 7 positions matching TRBD1. The end of the DNA fits TRBJ2-7 better, so the J call may be wrong. In germline, CDR1 is LGHDT, CDR2 YNNKEL (reference sequence). This CDR3 is 14 amino acids long. DNA of the CDR3: TGTGCCAGCAGCCACCGGACAGGAACCTGCGAGCAGTACTTC. It encodes CASSHRTGTCEQYF.

This clonotype was seen only a few times. A much larger clone sits a single nucleotide away, making a read error possible. V and J are TRBV29-1 and TRBJ2-4, with a tentative D call TRBD2 (6 bases). The closer fit of TRBJ2-7 to the DNA end suggests the J call may be wrong. This CDR3 is 15 amino acids long. Per germline, CDR1 SQVTM and CDR2 ANQGSEA. CDR3 sequence: CSVGDHDVPGDEQYF. DNA for the CDR3: TGCAGCGTTGGAGATCATGACGTCCCGGGGGACGAGCAGTACTTC.

A note on this clonotype: Germline and junction disagree at one end, which may indicate a read error. The chain uses TRBV20-1 and TRBJ2-1, with 14 bases matching TRBD2. CDR1 is DFQATT and CDR2 is SNEGSKA in the germline V gene (reference sequence). The CDR3 has 14 residues. CDR3 amino acids: CSAGLAGADNEQVF. DNA for the CDR3: TGCAGTGCGGGACTAGCGGGAGCTGACAATGAGCAGGTCTTC.

Ten or more counts support this clonotype. The chain uses TRBV7-2 and TRBJ2-3; D possibly corresponds to TRBD2 (6 bases). Germline assignment: CDR1 SGHTA and CDR2 FQGNSA. Between the trimmed V and J ends, which lost 6 bases and 2 bases, there was a span of 15 bases. The CDR3 is 15 amino acids. The CDR3 is CASRSGSGDTDTQYF. The CDR3 coding sequence is TGTGCCAGCAGGTCTGGGTCGGGGGACACAGATACGCAGTATTTT.

This chain uses TRBV6-1 with TRBJ2-4, with 8 bases aligning to TRBD2. This CDR3 has 16 amino acids. The germline V gene encodes CDR1 MNHNS and CDR2 SASEGT. Trimming removed 0 bases from V and 0 bases from J; junction bases left unmatched: 1. The CDR3 region has the DNA TGTGCCAGCAGTGAAGCGCTAGCGGGAGCCAAAAACATTCAGTACTTC. Protein: CASSEALAGAKNIQYF.

Of note for this clonotype: A much larger clone sits a single nucleotide away, making a read error possible. The chain employs TRBV20-1 and TRBJ2-3; 7 bases line up with TRBD2. Germline V gene sequence: CDR1 DFQATT, CDR2 SNEGSKA (reference sequence). V shed 6 bases and J 8 bases; nucleotides not matched to a gene: 17. CDR3 length: 15 residues. The DNA for the CDR3 is TGCAGTGCATCGGAGGGTGGGGGGGTTTACCGTACGCAGTATTTT. Protein product: CSASEGGGVYRTQYF.

Notes on this clonotype: A much larger clone differs by one base, so this may be a read error. This sequence joins TRBV9 and TRBJ2-1, with 8 bases that match TRBD2. The closer fit of TRBJ2-7 to the DNA end suggests the J call may be wrong. Germline V gene data show CDR1 as SGDLS and CDR2 as YYNGEE. The length of the CDR3 is 17 residues. Here the CDR3 DNA reads TGTGCCAGCAGCGTAGGAATAGCGGGAAGCTCCTACAATGAGCAGTACTTC. Translating gives CASSVGIAGSSYNEQYF.

Ten or more counts support this clonotype. The chain employs TRBV6-5 and TRBJ2-1; D might be TRBD1 (5 bases). V was clipped by 4 bases and J by 3 bases, with 10 bases between them. This CDR3 spans 14 amino acids. Germline V lookup: CDR1 MNHEY, CDR2 SVGAGI. CDR3 sequence: CASSSDSIYNEQFF. For the CDR3, the DNA is TGTGCCAGCAGTTCCGACAGTATCTACAATGAGCAGTTCTTC.

This clonotype was counted a few times. Given a much more abundant clone one base away, this may be a read error. This chain joins TRBV29-1 and TRBJ2-7; 10 bases align to TRBD1. CDR1 and CDR2 (germline): SQVTM, ANQGSEA. Trimming at V came to 7 bases and at J to 7 bases, leaving 7 bases not matched to a gene. CDR3 length: 12 amino acids. This CDR3 reads CSAGQGNSEQYF. As DNA, the CDR3 is TGCAGCGCGGGACAGGGGAATAGTGAGCAGTACTTC.

Ten or more counts support this clonotype. This chain links TRBV29-1 with TRBJ2-3, with 9 bases lining up with TRBD1. The CDR3 runs to 17 residues. V lost 1 base and J lost 2; bases outside the gene matches: 10. Per the germline V gene, CDR1 is SQVTM and CDR2 is ANQGSEA. Here the CDR3 DNA reads TGCAGCGTTGAAGGGACCGGGACAGGGCTATCCACAGATACGCAGTATTTT. Encoded protein: CSVEGTGTGLSTDTQYF.

The chain couples TRBV7-8 to TRBJ2-3; 7 bases align to TRBD2. V lost 1 base, J lost 0 bases, and 7 bases stayed unmatched. The CDR3 has 17 amino acids. Germline V gene data show CDR1 as SGHVS and CDR2 as FQNEAQ. CDR3 amino acids: CASSLGLADPSTDTQYF. For the CDR3, the DNA is TGTGCCAGCAGCTTAGGACTAGCCGATCCTAGCACAGATACGCAGTATTTT.

The gene calls are TRBV27 and TRBJ2-3; 11 bases are a match to TRBD2. This CDR3 comprises 16 residues. Trimming took 3 bases from V and 2 from J; bases not matched to a gene: 4. CDR1 is MNHEY and CDR2 is SMNVEV in the germline V gene (reference sequence). The chain's CDR3 is CASSFLAGGYTDTQYF. The CDR3 DNA reads as TGTGCCAGCAGTTTCTTAGCGGGAGGGTACACAGATACGCAGTATTTT.

This chain joins TRBV20-1 and TRBJ2-2; D is perhaps TRBD2 (6 bases). The CDR3 is 15 amino acids. Germline V gene sequence: CDR1 DFQATT, CDR2 SNEGSKA (reference sequence). Trimming cost V 3 bases and J 10 bases, with 21 bases left between them. In DNA, the CDR3 is TGCAGTGCTAGTAAACGGCGGGACCCCATCGAGGAGCTGTTTTTT. Its protein is CSASKRRDPIEELFF.